This paragraph reports one TCR beta chain. This clonotype occurred many times. Its cognate antigen has yet to be identified. Base-call qualities are not available, and no considerably larger clone is one nucleotide away. The sample originates from a study of T cells in Graves' hyperthyroidism and ophthalmopathy (dated by TCRdb to between 2018 and 2021). Regarding the complete study: Peripheral blood samples were taken at initial diagnosis, before any treatment was given. A discovery cohort of about 100 patients, roughly 45 with Graves' ophthalmopathy and approximately 55 with stable Graves' hyperthyroidism, was used to find distinguishing TCR V-J signatures. For training and testing, the approximately 97 patients in the discovery cohort were randomly divided in a 7:3 ratio. In addition, the study compared T-cell repertoires in thyroid tissue and in blood from 6 or 7 Graves' hyperthyroidism patients. The paper describes TCR Vbeta CDR3 sequencing of 135 peripheral blood samples, made up of under 50 ophthalmopathy patients, approximately 73 hyperthyroidism patients and 17 progressor patients. An independent validation cohort of 18 to 20 hyperthyroidism patients and more than 15 patients who later progressed to ophthalmopathy tested prospective prediction of ophthalmopathy. Once sampling was done, hyperthyroidism patients were given methimazole at a starting dose of 30 mg daily, whereas ophthalmopathy patients were given high-dose intravenous methylprednisolone. The investigation overall reported the following: In validation, the model predicted progression to ophthalmopathy a median of roughly 6.1 months before onset, with approximately 71% sensitivity and 72.22% specificity. Ophthalmopathy was separated from stable hyperthyroidism by a 13 V-J signature model, with about 86% sensitivity and roughly 81% specificity obtained in cross-validation and 80%/75% obtained in testing. Most expanded thyroid clonotypes (frequency above 0.001) were also detected in blood, suggesting blood repertoires may reflect thyroid immune responses. Sample size was not statistically predetermined, and blinding of investigators to group allocation was not performed.

Moderately to severely active disease, a Clinical Activity Score of at least 3, a NOSPECS grade of at least 4, and a duration under 3 months were present in ophthalmopathy patients. The study excluded patients with uncontrolled infections, other autoimmune diseases, pregnancy or lactation. Diagnoses were based on clinical symptoms, serum thyroxine and TRAb, thyroid ultrasound and orbital computed tomography. PBMCs were isolated from approximately 10 ml of fresh peripheral blood by Ficoll-Paque density gradient centrifugation. Total RNA was extracted using Trizol reagent, and RNA quality was assessed on an Agilent 2100 Bioanalyzer. Based on the germline V gene, the CDR1 and CDR2 sequences are SNHLY and FYNNEI. V is pared back by 3 bases and J by 7 bases, with 18 bases lying between the germline termini. The cysteine opens and the phenylalanine closes a CDR3 of 15 amino acids. The sequence is cut down to CDR3 DNA, 45 bases in frame from base 1.

TCR beta CDR3 regions were amplified from RNA transcripts. The first round of RT-PCR for the TCR CDR3 was performed with the HTBI primer set and the Qiagen OneStep RT-PCR kit. The libraries were constructed in a second round of multiplex PCR and then size-selected and purified. The libraries were sequenced on an Illumina HiSeq2000 using paired-end 100 bp reads. Under the source paper's analysis protocol: Raw data were processed with SOAPnuke, discarding reads with adapters, uncalled bases, mean Phred below 15, or no exact constant-primer or identifier match. COPE v1.2.5 was used to merge high-quality paired reads, and clonotypes were defined as unique nucleotide sequences. MiTCR v1.1 was used to align the clonotypes against IMGT TRBV, TRBD and TRBJ reference segments. The analysis included only V-J combinations with a frequency above 0.0001, which together covered more than 98% of the repertoires. The TCS score was defined as the ratio of F50 (clonal expansion) to E x V (chaos), calculated using BLOSUM62-based TCRdist between CDR3 peptides within each V-J. Welch's t-statistics and random forest reduced roughly 530 V-J features to 10 to 15, which were used in a naive Bayes classifier (R e1071). TCRdb reran the public reads through fastp at Q25 and MiXCR, keeping productive beta chains. Rows with one shared CDR3 protein collapse into an entry with the most common genes and DNA. None of the V and J calls come from the authors' own analysis; TCRdb made them. Here the sample has about 600,000 distinct CDR3 sequences; approximately 15% occur a single time. The top ten clonotypes cover around 3.5% of the sample.

Sequenced material: blood. The chain is encoded by TRBV2 joined to TRBJ1-2, with a weak D call of TRBD1 (5 bases match). The source of this sequence is a woman between 40 and 50 years old with Graves' ophthalmopathy. The DNA is as follows: TGTGCCAGCAGTGATGATCTAGGGGCCTTGGGTGGCTACACCTTC. It codes for CASSDDLGALGGYTF.